The sequence of this TCR beta chain was determined in a study of beta chain features in type 1 diabetes. Investigators reverse transcribed all isolated RNA, so they sequenced expressed TCRB transcripts. Assay used: immunoSEQ multiplex PCR; TCRdb lists only in-frame clones, some missing. The sample includes hundreds of thousands of clones, about 15% of them seen just once. In regard to this clone: Antigen: not known.

CDR1 SGHTA and CDR2 FQGNSA come from the germline V gene. The germline V and J ends were trimmed by 4 bases and 6 bases, with 15 bases remaining between them. CDR3 length: 15 amino acids. Findings of the study overall: Shortening that was moderate but significant affected the TCRB CDR3s of Type 1 diabetes patients in all four CD4+ subsets.

The sequence was collected from a man aged 25 to 40 in good health. The chain uses TRBV7-2 and TRBJ2-2; possibly TRBD2 for D (6 bases). Sequenced material: naive CD4+ T cells from blood. The CDR3 DNA sequence: TGTGCCAGCAGCTCCTCGGGCGGCGGGGCCGGGGAGCTGTTTTTT. Residues: CASSSSGGGAGELFF.